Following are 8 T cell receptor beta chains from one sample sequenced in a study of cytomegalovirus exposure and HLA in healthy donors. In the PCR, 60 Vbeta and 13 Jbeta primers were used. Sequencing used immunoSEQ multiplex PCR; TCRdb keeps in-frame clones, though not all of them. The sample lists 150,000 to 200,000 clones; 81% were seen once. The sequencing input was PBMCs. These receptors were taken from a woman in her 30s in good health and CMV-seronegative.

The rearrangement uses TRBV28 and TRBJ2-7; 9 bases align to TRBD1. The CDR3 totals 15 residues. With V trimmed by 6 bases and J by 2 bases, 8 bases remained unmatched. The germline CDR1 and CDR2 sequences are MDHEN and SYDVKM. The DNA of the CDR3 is TGTGCCAGCAGCGTTACCGGGACAGGGACCTACGAGCAGTACTTC. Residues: CASSVTGTGTYEQYF.

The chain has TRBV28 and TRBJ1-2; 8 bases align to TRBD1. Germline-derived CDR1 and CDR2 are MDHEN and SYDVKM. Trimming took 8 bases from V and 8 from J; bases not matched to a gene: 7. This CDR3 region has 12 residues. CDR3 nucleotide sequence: TGTGCCAGCCGGGACAGGCTTAACGGCTACACCTTC. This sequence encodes CASRDRLNGYTF.

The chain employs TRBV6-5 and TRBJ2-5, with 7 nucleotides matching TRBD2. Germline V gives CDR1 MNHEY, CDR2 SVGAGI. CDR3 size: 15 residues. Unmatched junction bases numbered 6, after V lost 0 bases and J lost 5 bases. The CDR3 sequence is CASSYSSGGWETQYF. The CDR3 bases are TGTGCCAGCAGTTACTCATCGGGAGGTTGGGAGACCCAGTACTTC.

CDR3: CASSEARSNQPQHF. In nucleotides, the CDR3 is TGCGCCAGCAGTGAGGCGAGGAGTAATCAGCCCCAGCATTTT. The chain combines TRBV10-2 with TRBJ1-5; D is unresolved. V lost 2 bases and J lost 4, with 9 bases in between. Germline V gene sequence: CDR1 WSHSY, CDR2 SAAADI. CDR3 size: 14 residues.

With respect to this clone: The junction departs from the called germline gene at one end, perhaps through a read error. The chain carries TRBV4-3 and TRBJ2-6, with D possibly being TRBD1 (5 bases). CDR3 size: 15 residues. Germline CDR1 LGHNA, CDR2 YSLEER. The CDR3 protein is CASSLQRFGANGLTF. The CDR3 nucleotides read TGCGCCAGCAGCCTTCAGAGATTTGGGGCCAACGGCCTGACTTTC.

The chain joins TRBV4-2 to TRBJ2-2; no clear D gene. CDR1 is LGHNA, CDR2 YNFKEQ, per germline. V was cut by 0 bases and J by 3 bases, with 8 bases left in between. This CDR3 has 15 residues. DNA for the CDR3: TGTGCCAGCAGCCAAGAAGCACAGTACACCGGGGAGCTGTTTTTT. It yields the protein CASSQEAQYTGELFF.

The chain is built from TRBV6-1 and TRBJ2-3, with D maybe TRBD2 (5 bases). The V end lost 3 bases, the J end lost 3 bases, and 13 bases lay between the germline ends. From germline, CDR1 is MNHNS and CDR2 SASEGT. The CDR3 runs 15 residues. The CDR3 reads CASSDPGRRTDTQYF. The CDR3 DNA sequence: TGTGCCAGCAGTGACCCCGGAAGGAGGACAGATACGCAGTATTTT.

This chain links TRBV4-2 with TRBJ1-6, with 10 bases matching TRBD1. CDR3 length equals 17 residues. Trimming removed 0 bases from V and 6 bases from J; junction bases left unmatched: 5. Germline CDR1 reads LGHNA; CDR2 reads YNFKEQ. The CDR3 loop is CASSQDLGTGVNSPLHF. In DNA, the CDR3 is TGTGCCAGCAGCCAAGATTTGGGGACAGGGGTTAATTCACCCCTCCACTTT.